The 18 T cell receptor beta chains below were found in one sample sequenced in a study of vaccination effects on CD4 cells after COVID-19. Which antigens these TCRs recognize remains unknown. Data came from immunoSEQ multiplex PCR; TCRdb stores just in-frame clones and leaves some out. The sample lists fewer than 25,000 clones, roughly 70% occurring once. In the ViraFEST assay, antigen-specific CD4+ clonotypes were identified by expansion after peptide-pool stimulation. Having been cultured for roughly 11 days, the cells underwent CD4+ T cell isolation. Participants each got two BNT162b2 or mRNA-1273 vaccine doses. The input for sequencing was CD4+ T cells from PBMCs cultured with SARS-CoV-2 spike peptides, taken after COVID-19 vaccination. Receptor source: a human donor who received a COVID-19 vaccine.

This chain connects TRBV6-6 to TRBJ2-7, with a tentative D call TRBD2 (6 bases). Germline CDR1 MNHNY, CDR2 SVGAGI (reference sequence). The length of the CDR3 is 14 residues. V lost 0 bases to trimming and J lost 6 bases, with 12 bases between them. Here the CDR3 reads CASSYSEPSVEQYF. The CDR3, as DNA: TGTGCCAGCAGTTACTCCGAACCTAGCGTCGAGCAGTACTTC.

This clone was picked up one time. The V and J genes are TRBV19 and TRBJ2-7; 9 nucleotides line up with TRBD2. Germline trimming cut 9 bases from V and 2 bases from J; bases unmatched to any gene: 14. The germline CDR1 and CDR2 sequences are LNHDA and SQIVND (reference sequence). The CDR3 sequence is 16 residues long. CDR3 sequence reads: CASHGGSGRPPYEQYF. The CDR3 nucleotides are TGTGCCAGCCACGGGGGTAGCGGGAGACCCCCCTACGAGCAGTACTTC.

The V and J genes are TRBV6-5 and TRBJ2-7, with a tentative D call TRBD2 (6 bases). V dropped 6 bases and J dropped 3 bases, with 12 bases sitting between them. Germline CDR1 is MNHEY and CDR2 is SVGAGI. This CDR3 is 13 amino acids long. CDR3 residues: CASRPGGSYEQYF. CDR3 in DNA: TGTGCCAGCAGACCCGGGGGAAGCTACGAGCAGTACTTC.

The chain's CDR3 is CASSQDPRGGGWTDTQYF. CDR3 DNA sequence: TGTGCCAGCAGCCAGGATCCTAGGGGCGGGGGATGGACAGATACGCAGTATTTT. The chain has TRBV3-1 (or the pseudogene TRBV3-2) and TRBJ2-3; 7 bases are a match to TRBD2. This CDR3 has 18 residues. Germline CDR1 reads LGHDT; CDR2 reads YNNKEL (reference sequence). The V and J ends lost 3 bases and 3 bases, in that order; junction bases with no gene match: 15.

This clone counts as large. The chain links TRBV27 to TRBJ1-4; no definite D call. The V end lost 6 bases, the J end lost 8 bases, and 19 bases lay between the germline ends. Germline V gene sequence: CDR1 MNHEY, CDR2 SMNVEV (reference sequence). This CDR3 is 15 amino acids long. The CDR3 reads CASSQDPPSAEKLFF. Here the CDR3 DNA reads TGTGCCAGCAGCCAGGACCCTCCTTCAGCGGAAAAACTGTTTTTT.

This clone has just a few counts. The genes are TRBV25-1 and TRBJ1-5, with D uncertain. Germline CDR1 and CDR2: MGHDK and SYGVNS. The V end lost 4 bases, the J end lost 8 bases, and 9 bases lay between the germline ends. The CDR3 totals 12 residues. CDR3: CASSGGREPQHF. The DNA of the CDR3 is TGTGCCAGCAGTGGAGGACGGGAGCCCCAGCATTTT.

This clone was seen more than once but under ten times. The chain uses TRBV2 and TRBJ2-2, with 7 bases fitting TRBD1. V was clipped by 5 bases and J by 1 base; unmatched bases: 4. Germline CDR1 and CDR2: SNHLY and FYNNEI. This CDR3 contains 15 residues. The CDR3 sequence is CASSQRTGNTGELFF. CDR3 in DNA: TGTGCCAGCAGTCAACGGACAGGGAACACCGGGGAGCTGTTTTTT.

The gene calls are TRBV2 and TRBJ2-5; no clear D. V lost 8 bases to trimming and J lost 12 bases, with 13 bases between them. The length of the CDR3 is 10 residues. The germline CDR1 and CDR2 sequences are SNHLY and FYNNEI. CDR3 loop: CASSISKKYF. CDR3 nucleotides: TGTGCCAGCTCAATAAGCAAAAAGTACTTC.

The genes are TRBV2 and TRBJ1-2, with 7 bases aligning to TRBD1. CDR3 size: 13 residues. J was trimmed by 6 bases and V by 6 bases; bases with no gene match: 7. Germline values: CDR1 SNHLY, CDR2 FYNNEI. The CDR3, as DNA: TGTGCCAGCAGCCCATACGGGACAGATGGCTACACCTTC. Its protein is CASSPYGTDGYTF. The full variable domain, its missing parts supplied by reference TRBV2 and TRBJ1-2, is EPEVTQTPSHQVTQMGQEVILRCVPISNHLYFYWYRQILGQKVEFLVSFYNNEISEKSEIFDDQFSVERPDGSNFTLKIRSTKLEDSAMYFCASSPYGTDGYTFGSGTRLTVV.

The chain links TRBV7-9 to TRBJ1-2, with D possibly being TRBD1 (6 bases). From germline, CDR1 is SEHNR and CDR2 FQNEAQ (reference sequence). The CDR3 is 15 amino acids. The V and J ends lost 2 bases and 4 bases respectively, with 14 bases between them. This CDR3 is CASSLSRTELYGYTF. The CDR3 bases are TGTGCCAGCAGCTTATCGAGGACAGAGCTCTATGGCTACACCTTC.

The DNA for the CDR3 is TGTGCCAGCAGAACAGACTATATTAGCTCCTACGAGCAGTACTTC. This gives the protein CASRTDYISSYEQYF. V gene TRBV6-5 combines with J gene TRBJ2-7; tentatively, D is TRBD2 (5 bases). Germline-derived CDR1 and CDR2 are MNHEY and SVGAGI. The V and J ends lost 6 bases and 0 bases respectively, with 15 bases between them. The CDR3 has 15 amino acids.

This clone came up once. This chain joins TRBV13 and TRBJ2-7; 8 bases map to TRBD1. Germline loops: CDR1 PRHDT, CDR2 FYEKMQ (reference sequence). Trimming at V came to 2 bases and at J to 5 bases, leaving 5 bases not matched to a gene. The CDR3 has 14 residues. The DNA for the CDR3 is TGTGCCAGCAGCTTACAGGGGGCTCCCCACGAGCAGTACTTC. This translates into CASSLQGAPHEQYF.

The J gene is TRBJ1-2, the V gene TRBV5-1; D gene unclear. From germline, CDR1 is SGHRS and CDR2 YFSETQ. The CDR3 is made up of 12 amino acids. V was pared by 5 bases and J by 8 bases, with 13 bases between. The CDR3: CASSQGLNGYTF. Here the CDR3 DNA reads TGCGCCAGCAGTCAAGGACTCAACGGCTACACCTTC.

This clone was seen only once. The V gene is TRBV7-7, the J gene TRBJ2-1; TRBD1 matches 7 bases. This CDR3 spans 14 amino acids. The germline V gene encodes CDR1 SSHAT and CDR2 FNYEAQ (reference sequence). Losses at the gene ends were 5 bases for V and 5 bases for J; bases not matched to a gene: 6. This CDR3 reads CASSQGQANNEQFF. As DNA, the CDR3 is TGTGCCAGCAGCCAAGGACAGGCGAACAATGAGCAGTTCTTC.

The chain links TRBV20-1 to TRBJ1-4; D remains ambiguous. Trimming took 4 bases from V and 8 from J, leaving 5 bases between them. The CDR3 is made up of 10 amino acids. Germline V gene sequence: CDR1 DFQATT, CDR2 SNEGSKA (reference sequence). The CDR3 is CSAKSEKLFF. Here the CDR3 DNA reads TGCAGTGCTAAGTCAGAAAAACTGTTTTTT.

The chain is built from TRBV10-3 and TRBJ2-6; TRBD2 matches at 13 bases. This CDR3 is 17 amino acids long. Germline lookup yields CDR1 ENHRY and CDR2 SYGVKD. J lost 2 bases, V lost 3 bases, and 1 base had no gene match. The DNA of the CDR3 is TGTGCCATCAGTGAACTAGCGGGGGGGACTGGGGCCAACGTCCTGACTTTC. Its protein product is CAISELAGGTGANVLTF.

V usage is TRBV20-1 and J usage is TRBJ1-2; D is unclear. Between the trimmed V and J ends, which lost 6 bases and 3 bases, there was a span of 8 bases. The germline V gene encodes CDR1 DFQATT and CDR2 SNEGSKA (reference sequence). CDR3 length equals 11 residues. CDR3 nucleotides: TGCAGTGCGTCCACCTACTATGGCTACACCTTC. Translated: CSASTYYGYTF.

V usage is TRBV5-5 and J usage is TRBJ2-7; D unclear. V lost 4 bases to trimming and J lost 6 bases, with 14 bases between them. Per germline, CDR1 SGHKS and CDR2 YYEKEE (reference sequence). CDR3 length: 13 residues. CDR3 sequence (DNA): TGTGCCAGCAGCACGCGGACCCGTCTCGAGCAGTACTTC. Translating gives CASSTRTRLEQYF.